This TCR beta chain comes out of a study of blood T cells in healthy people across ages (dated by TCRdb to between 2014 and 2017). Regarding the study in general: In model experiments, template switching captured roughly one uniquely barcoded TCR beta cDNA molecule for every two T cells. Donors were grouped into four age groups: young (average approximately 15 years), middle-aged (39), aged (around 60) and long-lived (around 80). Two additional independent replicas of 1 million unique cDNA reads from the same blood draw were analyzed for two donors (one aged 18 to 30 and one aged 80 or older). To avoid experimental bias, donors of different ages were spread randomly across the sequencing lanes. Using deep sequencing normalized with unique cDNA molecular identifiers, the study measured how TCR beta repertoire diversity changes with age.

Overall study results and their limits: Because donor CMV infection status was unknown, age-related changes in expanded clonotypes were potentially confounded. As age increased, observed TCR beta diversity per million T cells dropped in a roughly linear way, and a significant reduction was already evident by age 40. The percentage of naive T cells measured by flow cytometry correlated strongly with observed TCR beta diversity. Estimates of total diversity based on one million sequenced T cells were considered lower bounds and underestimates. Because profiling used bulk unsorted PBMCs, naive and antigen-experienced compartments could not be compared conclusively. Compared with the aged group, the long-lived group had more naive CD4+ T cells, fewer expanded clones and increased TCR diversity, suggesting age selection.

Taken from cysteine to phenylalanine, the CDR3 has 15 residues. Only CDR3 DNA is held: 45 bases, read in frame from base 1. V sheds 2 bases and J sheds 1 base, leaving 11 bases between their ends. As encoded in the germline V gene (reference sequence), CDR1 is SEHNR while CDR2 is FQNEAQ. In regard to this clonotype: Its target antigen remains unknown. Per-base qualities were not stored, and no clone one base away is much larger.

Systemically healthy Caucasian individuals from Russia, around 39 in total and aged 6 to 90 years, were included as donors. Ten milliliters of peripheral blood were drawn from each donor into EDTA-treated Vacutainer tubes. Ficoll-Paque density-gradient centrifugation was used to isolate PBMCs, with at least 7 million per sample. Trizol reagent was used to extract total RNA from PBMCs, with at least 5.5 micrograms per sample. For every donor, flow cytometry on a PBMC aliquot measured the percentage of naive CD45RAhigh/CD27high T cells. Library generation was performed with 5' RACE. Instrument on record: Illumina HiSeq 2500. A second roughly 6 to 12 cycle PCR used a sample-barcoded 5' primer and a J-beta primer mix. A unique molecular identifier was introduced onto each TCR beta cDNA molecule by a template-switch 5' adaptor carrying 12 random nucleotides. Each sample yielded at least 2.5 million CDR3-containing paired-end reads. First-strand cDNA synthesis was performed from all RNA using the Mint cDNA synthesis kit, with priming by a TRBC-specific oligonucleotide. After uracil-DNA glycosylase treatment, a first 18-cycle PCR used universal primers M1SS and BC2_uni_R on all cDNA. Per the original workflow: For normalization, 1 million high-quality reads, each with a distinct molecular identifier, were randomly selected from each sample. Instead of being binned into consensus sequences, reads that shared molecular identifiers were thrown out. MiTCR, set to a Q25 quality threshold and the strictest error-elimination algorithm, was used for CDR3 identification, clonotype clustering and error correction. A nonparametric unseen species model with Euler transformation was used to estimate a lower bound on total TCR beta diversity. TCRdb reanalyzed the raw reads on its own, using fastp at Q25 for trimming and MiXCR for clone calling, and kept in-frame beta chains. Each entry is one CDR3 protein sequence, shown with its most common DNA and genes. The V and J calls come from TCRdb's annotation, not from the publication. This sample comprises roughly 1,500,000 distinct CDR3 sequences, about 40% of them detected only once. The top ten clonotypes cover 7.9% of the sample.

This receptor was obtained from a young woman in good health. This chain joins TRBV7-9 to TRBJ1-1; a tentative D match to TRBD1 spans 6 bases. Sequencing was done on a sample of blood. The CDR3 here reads CASSLLLTGNTEAFF. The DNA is TGTGCCAGCAGCTTACTCCTGACAGGGAACACTGAAGCTTTCTTT.